The 5 T cell receptor beta chains in this list originate from one sample, sequenced in a study of CD4+ T cells in melanoma. The protocol was immunoSEQ multiplex PCR, while the TCRdb copy is restricted to in-frame clones and leaves out a portion. The sample yields some 12,000 clones, about 70% seen once. Material: cells from a culture (not recorded whether cultured in vitro). These receptors were obtained from a human donor with melanoma.

The chain joins TRBV10-1 to TRBJ2-5; D ambiguous. The CDR3 totals 14 residues. Germline V gene sequence: CDR1 WNHNN, CDR2 SYGVQD (reference sequence). Trimming took off 5 bases at V and 1 base at J, with 11 bases between the two ends. CDR3 in DNA: TGCGCCAGCAGTCCCGCGGCCACCCAAGAGACCCAGTACTTC. It codes for CASSPAATQETQYF.

This clone showed up just once. The chain uses TRBV10-3 and TRBJ2-1, with 8 bases identical to TRBD1. Trimming removed 7 bases from V and 3 bases from J; junction bases left unmatched: 5. The CDR3 runs to 14 residues. The V gene's germline CDR1 is ENHRY and CDR2 SYGVKD. The CDR3 sequence: CAINRDRSYNEQFF. CDR3 DNA: TGTGCCATCAATAGGGACAGGAGCTACAATGAGCAGTTCTTC.

The rearrangement links TRBV18 to TRBJ1-2, with a tentative D call TRBD1 (5 bases). The germline V and J ends were trimmed by 0 bases and 0 bases, with 23 bases remaining between them. The CDR3 contains 20 residues. The germline CDR1 and CDR2 sequences are KGHSH and LQKENI. This CDR3 is CASSPPLGRIPPNSNYGYTF. Here the CDR3 DNA reads TGTGCCAGCTCACCACCGTTGGGACGGATTCCCCCAAACTCTAACTATGGCTACACCTTC.

This chain joins TRBV30 and TRBJ1-1, with TRBD1 matching 10 bases. This CDR3 comprises 13 residues. The junction had 3 bases not matched to a gene; V was cut back by 5 bases and J by 3 bases. Germline lookup yields CDR1 GTSNPN and CDR2 SVGIG (reference sequence). CDR3 sequence: CAWGGQGYTEAFF. CDR3 DNA: TGTGCCTGGGGGGGACAGGGGTACACTGAAGCTTTCTTT.

This clone was found a few times. This rearrangement joins TRBV11-2 to TRBJ1-6; 7 bases are a match to TRBD1. Per the germline V gene, CDR1 is SGHAT and CDR2 is FQNNGV. Losses at the gene ends were 5 bases for V and 17 bases for J; bases not matched to a gene: 12. This CDR3 is built from 13 residues. CDR3 nucleotides: TGTGCCAGCAGCCCAACAGGGGCGGGGGTGGTCCACTTT. It encodes CASSPTGAGVVHF.